The 29 T cell receptor beta chains below come from one sample, sequenced in a study of cytomegalovirus exposure and HLA in healthy donors. The PCR contained 60 Vbeta and 13 Jbeta primers. Measured with immunoSEQ multiplex PCR; TCRdb has only the in-frame clones, and not every one. The data hold under 200,000 clones, with 75% to 85% observed a single time. The sequenced sample was PBMCs. These receptors were obtained from a woman between 45 and 60 years old in good health and CMV-seronegative.

Notes on this clone: Relative to the germline gene, one junction end is altered; a read error may explain this. The chain recombines TRBV2 with TRBJ1-2; tentatively, D is TRBD1 (5 bases). The V gene's germline CDR1 is SNHLY and CDR2 FYNNEI. This CDR3 has 9 amino acids. The CDR3 DNA sequence: TGTGCCAGCAGCGGGGGGGACGGCTTC. Translated: CASSGGDGF.

This clone was picked up a small number of times. V gene TRBV5-1 combines with J gene TRBJ1-4, with 8 bases lining up with TRBD1. V shed 4 bases and J 10 bases; nucleotides not matched to a gene: 9. CDR1 and CDR2 from the germline V gene are SGHRS and YFSETQ. The CDR3 extends over 14 amino acids. The CDR3 DNA reads as TGCGCCAGCAGCCCTGGACAGGGTGGGGGAAAACTGTTTTTT. Protein product: CASSPGQGGGKLFF.

Worth noting for this clone: This CDR3 is also generated by other DNA sequences in the sample. The CDR3 nucleotides are TGCGCCAGCAGCTTGGGGCAGGGCAACTATGGCTACACCTTC. It encodes CASSLGQGNYGYTF. The V gene is TRBV5-1, the J gene TRBJ1-2, with a tentative D call TRBD1 (5 bases). The germline gives CDR1 SGHRS, CDR2 YFSETQ. The ends were cut back, 0 bases at V and 2 bases at J, with 8 bases in the middle. The CDR3 consists of 14 residues.

This clone was seen once. This chain links TRBV7-2 with TRBJ1-5; D not certain. CDR1 and CDR2 (germline): SGHTA, FQGNSA. The CDR3 has 14 amino acids. Trimming stripped 5 bases from V and 1 base from J, with 9 bases between. The CDR3 sequence is CASSPRQSNQPQHF. The CDR3 DNA follows: TGTGCCAGCAGCCCCCGACAAAGCAATCAGCCCCAGCATTTT.

The rearrangement links TRBV6-5 to TRBJ2-7; D perhaps matches TRBD2 (5 bases). V lost 0 bases and J 2 bases, leaving 14 bases between the germline ends. The CDR3 totals 16 residues. CDR1 MNHEY and CDR2 SVGAGI come from the germline V gene. This chain's CDR3 is CASSYSFSGKAYEQYF. The CDR3 DNA follows: TGTGCCAGCAGTTACTCGTTTTCGGGAAAGGCCTACGAGCAGTACTTC.

V is TRBV25-1 and J is TRBJ1-1, with a tentative D call TRBD1 (5 bases). Germline lookup yields CDR1 MGHDK and CDR2 SYGVNS. The CDR3 covers 16 residues. Trimming stripped 4 bases from V and 4 bases from J, with 19 bases between. CDR3 amino acids: CASSVSGPGGSTEAFF. DNA of the CDR3: TGTGCCAGCAGTGTTTCCGGGCCCGGGGGGTCCACTGAAGCTTTCTTT.

This rearrangement joins TRBV28 to TRBJ1-1; D is possibly TRBD1 (6 bases). CDR1 is MDHEN and CDR2 is SYDVKM in the germline V gene. The V gene lost 3 bases and the J gene lost 4 bases, with 12 bases spanning the gap. CDR3 size: 14 residues. The CDR3 sequence is CASSFLQGPTEAFF. The CDR3 region has the DNA TGTGCCAGCAGTTTTCTACAGGGACCCACTGAAGCTTTCTTT.

CDR3 in amino acids: CASSVYFTFF. The CDR3 DNA sequence: TGTGCCAGCAGTGTGTATTTTACTTTCTTT. This chain joins TRBV2 and TRBJ1-1, with D uncertain. Germline CDR1 and CDR2: SNHLY and FYNNEI. Deletions cut 4 bases from V and 12 bases from J, with 9 bases between. CDR3 length: 10 residues.

The V call is TRBV6-4, the J call TRBJ2-3; TRBD2 agrees at 11 bases. After removal of 3 bases from V and 1 base from J, the junction contained 0 bases not matched to a gene. CDR1 and CDR2 from the germline V gene are MRHNA and SNTAGT. The CDR3 spans 15 residues. CDR3 bases: TGTGCCAGCAGTGAGACTAGCGGGGGCACAGATACGCAGTATTTT. Its protein product is CASSETSGGTDTQYF.

The CDR3 protein is CASRNPRSERGTTDTQYF. CDR3 nucleotides: TGCGCCAGCAGGAATCCTCGGTCGGAGCGGGGGACCACAGATACGCAGTATTTT. V usage is TRBV5-1 and J usage is TRBJ2-3, with 8 bases aligning to TRBD2. The V gene's germline CDR1 is SGHRS and CDR2 YFSETQ. This CDR3 has 18 amino acids. With V trimmed by 5 bases and J by 2 bases, 16 bases remained unmatched. The full variable domain, completed using reference TRBV5-1 and TRBJ2-3, is KAGVTQTPRYLIKTRGQQVTLSCSPISGHRSVSWYQQTPGQGLQFLFEYFSETQRNKGNFPGRFSGRQFSNSRSEMNVSTLELGDSALYLCASRNPRSERGTTDTQYFGPGTRLTVL.

The J gene is TRBJ1-2, the V gene TRBV19; D remains unclear. The germline V and J ends were trimmed by 3 bases and 5 bases, with 16 bases remaining between them. The germline CDR1 and CDR2 sequences are LNHDA and SQIVND (reference sequence). The CDR3 has 15 residues. CDR3 protein: CASSIGLAPLYGYTF. The CDR3 DNA sequence: TGTGCCAGTAGTATCGGGCTAGCCCCCTTATATGGCTACACCTTC.

Written as DNA, the CDR3 is TGTGCCAGTAGTTCGGGACACATACATCAGCCCCAGCATTTT. Translating it yields CASSSGHIHQPQHF. The rearrangement joins TRBV19 to TRBJ1-5; tentatively, D is TRBD1 (6 bases). The CDR3 contains 14 residues. Trimming took off 5 bases at V and 5 bases at J, with 13 bases between the two ends. Germline V gene sequence: CDR1 LNHDA, CDR2 SQIVND (reference sequence).

The count of this clone is one. V usage is TRBV28 and J usage is TRBJ1-2; 12 nucleotides line up with TRBD1. The CDR3 covers 17 residues. The V segment lost 7 bases and the J segment 0 bases; nucleotides outside the gene matches: 9. Germline lookup yields CDR1 MDHEN and CDR2 SYDVKM. Written as DNA, the CDR3 is TGTGCCAGCACGAAAGGGACAGGGGGCGTCCCTAACTATGGCTACACCTTC. It encodes CASTKGTGGVPNYGYTF.

The chain employs TRBV27 and TRBJ1-2; TRBD1 is a possible D gene (5 bases). The CDR3 contains 15 residues. CDR1 and CDR2 (germline): MNHEY, SMNVEV (reference sequence). Trimming stripped 4 bases from V and 4 bases from J, with 16 bases between. CDR3 DNA: TGTGCCAGCAGTTCACCCAGACAGAGGATCTATGGCTACACCTTC. Translated: CASSSPRQRIYGYTF.

The CDR3 is CASSYSGAEAFF. Here the CDR3 DNA reads TGTGCCAGCAGTTACTCGGGGGCCGAAGCTTTCTTT. This chain links TRBV6-5 with TRBJ1-1; tentatively, D is TRBD1 (6 bases). The CDR3 is made up of 12 amino acids. Germline CDR1 and CDR2: MNHEY and SVGAGI. Trimming stripped 0 bases from V and 8 bases from J, with 7 bases between.

The V and J genes are TRBV18 and TRBJ2-7, with 8 bases aligning to TRBD1. The CDR3 is 16 amino acids. Germline CDR1 is KGHSH and CDR2 is LQKENI. Trimming took 3 bases from V and 2 from J; bases not matched to a gene: 9. CDR3: CASSPQGWGQAYEQYF. The CDR3 DNA sequence: TGTGCCAGCTCACCCCAGGGGTGGGGACAGGCCTACGAGCAGTACTTC. Together with reference TRBV18 and TRBJ2-7, the CDR3 gives the full variable domain: NAGVMQNPRHLVRRRGQEARLRCSPMKGHSHVYWYRQLPEEGLKFMVYLQKENIIDESGMPKERFSAEFPKEGPSILRIQQVVRGDSAAYFCASSPQGWGQAYEQYFGPGTRLTVT.

The V call is TRBV19, the J call TRBJ2-1; 8 bases are a match to TRBD2. The CDR3 extends over 17 amino acids. Per the germline V gene, CDR1 is LNHDA and CDR2 is SQIVND (reference sequence). Losses at the gene ends were 4 bases for V and 0 bases for J; bases not matched to a gene: 8. The CDR3 DNA sequence: TGTGCCAGTAGTACCCTCGCGGGAGGTAGCTCCTACAATGAGCAGTTCTTC. This encodes CASSTLAGGSSYNEQFF.

This clone appeared once. The chain couples TRBV28 to TRBJ2-7; the D gene is possibly TRBD2 (6 bases). The CDR3 is 14 amino acids. Germline CDR1 is MDHEN and CDR2 is SYDVKM. The ends were cut back, 6 bases at V and 1 base at J, with 13 bases in the middle. The CDR3 nucleotides are TGTGCCAGCAGCCCCGGGAGTAGGTCCTACGAGCAGTACTTC. Translating gives CASSPGSRSYEQYF.

The J gene is TRBJ2-5, the V gene TRBV18, with 7 bases matching TRBD2. The end of the DNA is better explained by TRBJ2-7, so the J call may be wrong. The germline gives CDR1 KGHSH, CDR2 LQKENI. This CDR3 contains 16 residues. CDR3 nucleotides: TGTGCCAGCTCACCACTCAAGGGGCGGGAGATAAACGAGCAGTACTTC. It translates to CASSPLKGREINEQYF.

Only one count was recorded for this clone. This chain joins TRBV19 and TRBJ1-1, with D maybe TRBD1 (5 bases). V dropped 3 bases and J dropped 5 bases, with 10 bases sitting between them. The CDR3 sequence is 13 residues long. The germline gives CDR1 LNHDA, CDR2 SQIVND (reference sequence). CDR3 sequence: CASSIQGSTEAFF. The CDR3 coding sequence is TGTGCCAGTAGTATCCAGGGATCGACTGAAGCTTTCTTT. Together with reference TRBV19 and TRBJ1-1, the CDR3 gives the full variable domain: DGGITQSPKYLFRKEGQNVTLSCEQNLNHDAMYWYRQDPGQGLRLIYYSQIVNDFQKGDIAEGYSVSREKKESFPLTVTSAQKNPTAFYLCASSIQGSTEAFFGQGTRLTVV.

This chain links TRBV28 with TRBJ2-2; the match to TRBD2 covers 7 bases. The CDR3 is made up of 15 amino acids. Germline values: CDR1 MDHEN, CDR2 SYDVKM. Trimming took 6 bases from V and 0 from J; bases not matched to a gene: 4. Here the CDR3 DNA reads TGTGCCAGCAGGGTAGCGGGTTCGAACACCGGGGAGCTGTTTTTT. Protein product: CASRVAGSNTGELFF.

The V gene is TRBV27, the J gene TRBJ2-1; weak D call: TRBD2 (6 bases). This CDR3 spans 15 amino acids. Trimming removed 7 bases at V and 0 bases at J, with 13 bases between. CDR1 and CDR2 from the germline V gene are MNHEY and SMNVEV (reference sequence). CDR3 DNA sequence: TGTGCCAGCAACCCGGGACTCAGCTCCTACAATGAGCAGTTCTTC. Its protein product is CASNPGLSSYNEQFF.

This sequence joins TRBV13 and TRBJ1-3; D not certain. Trimming took off 5 bases at V and 0 bases at J, with 11 bases between the two ends. Germline V gene lookup returns CDR1 PRHDT and CDR2 FYEKMQ (reference sequence). The CDR3 sequence is 15 residues long. CDR3 residues: CASSNSGLSGNTIYF. Here the CDR3 DNA reads TGTGCCAGCAGCAATTCAGGTCTCTCTGGAAACACCATATATTTT.

V usage is TRBV18 and J usage is TRBJ1-1, with unresolved D. The CDR3 length is 14 residues. V gave up 3 bases and J gave up 0 bases, with 8 bases separating them. The germline gives CDR1 KGHSH, CDR2 LQKENI. CDR3 in DNA: TGTGCCAGCTCACCGGAGTACATGAACACTGAAGCTTTCTTT. Protein product: CASSPEYMNTEAFF.

This chain joins TRBV6-5 and TRBJ2-3; 11 nucleotides agree with TRBD2. CDR3 length equals 15 residues. J gave up 3 bases and V 6 bases, and 5 bases lay outside the gene matches. Germline lookup yields CDR1 MNHEY and CDR2 SVGAGI. CDR3 DNA: TGTGCCAGCAGCGGGACTAGCGGTCCGACAGATACGCAGTATTTT. Translation: CASSGTSGPTDTQYF.

This chain uses TRBV19 with TRBJ2-2, with unresolved D. V was pared by 6 bases and J by 6 bases, with 11 bases between. The CDR3 covers 13 residues. Germline values: CDR1 LNHDA, CDR2 SQIVND (reference sequence). The CDR3 sequence is CASSTPPAGELFF. CDR3 bases: TGTGCCAGTAGCACTCCCCCTGCCGGGGAGCTGTTTTTT.

This clone was observed once. Here the CDR3 DNA reads TGTGCCAGCAGCGGCAAGGGGGCGCGTGAGAACACTGAAGCTTTCTTT. It is translated as CASSGKGARENTEAFF. The J gene is TRBJ1-1, the V gene TRBV9; 7 positions agree with TRBD1. J was trimmed by 1 base and V by 3 bases; bases with no gene match: 9. This CDR3 comprises 16 residues. Per germline, CDR1 SGDLS and CDR2 YYNGEE.

CDR3 nucleotide sequence: TGTGCCATCAAACGCGGTCAGAACACCGGGGAGCTGTTTTTT. Protein sequence: CAIKRGQNTGELFF. The rearrangement uses TRBV10-3 and TRBJ2-2; D gene uncertain. The CDR3 totals 14 residues. Germline V gene data show CDR1 as ENHRY and CDR2 as SYGVKD. With 7 bases removed from V and 1 base from J, the gap between germline ends came to 10 bases.

The rearrangement uses TRBV7-2 and TRBJ2-1; D ambiguous. Germline CDR1 and CDR2: SGHTA and FQGNSA. The V and J ends lost 1 base and 4 bases respectively, with 5 bases between them. The CDR3 has 13 residues. As DNA, the CDR3 is TGTGCCAGCAGCTTAGTCGGGTACAATGAGCAGTTCTTC. Translated: CASSLVGYNEQFF.